These 26 T cell receptor beta chains share one sample of origin, sequenced in a study of siplizumab effects on memory and regulatory T cells. The repertoire was sequenced with immunoSEQ multiplex PCR; TCRdb's copy has only in-frame clones and lacks some. The profile shows about 110,000 clones, roughly nine tenths of them singletons. Source material: Tregs sorted from blood. These receptors all come from a human donor in good health.

The gene calls are TRBV5-1 and TRBJ1-5, with 9 bases fitting TRBD1. The ends lost 4 bases at V and 5 bases at J; junction bases unmatched: 4. This CDR3 has 14 residues. Germline V gives CDR1 SGHRS, CDR2 YFSETQ. CDR3 in DNA: TGCGCCAGCAGCGAGGGACAGGGCTATCAGCCCCAGCATTTT. Protein: CASSEGQGYQPQHF.

The V call is TRBV27, the J call TRBJ1-5; no reliable D call. V dropped 3 bases and J dropped 4 bases, with 7 bases sitting between them. This CDR3 spans 13 amino acids. The germline V gene has CDR1 MNHEY and CDR2 SMNVEV (reference sequence). In nucleotides, the CDR3 is TGTGCCAGCAGTTTGATAGATAATCAGCCCCAGCATTTT. Amino acid sequence: CASSLIDNQPQHF.

V gene TRBV15 combines with J gene TRBJ2-1, with 9 nucleotides matching TRBD2. The ends lost 1 base at V and 7 bases at J; junction bases unmatched: 8. The CDR3 runs 16 residues. Germline-derived CDR1 and CDR2 are LNHNV and YYDKDF (reference sequence). The CDR3 DNA follows: TGTGCCACCAGCAGAGTGTTTTCAGCGGGGGGAAATGAGCAGTTCTTC. It yields the protein CATSRVFSAGGNEQFF.

In this sample, this clone turned up a few times. The V call is TRBV7-2, the J call TRBJ2-2; 9 bases are shared with TRBD2. The CDR3 totals 18 residues. Looked up from germline, CDR1 is SGHTA and CDR2 is FQGNSA. V lost 5 bases, J lost 5 bases, and 15 bases stayed unmatched. The CDR3 region is CASSRKIPGLAGTGELFF. CDR3 DNA sequence: TGTGCCAGCAGCCGCAAGATCCCGGGACTAGCTGGGACCGGGGAGCTGTTTTTT. The variable domain in full, with the rest retrieved from reference TRBV7-2 and TRBJ2-2, is GAGVSQSPSNKVTEKGKDVELRCDPISGHTALYWYRQSLGQGLEFLIYFQGNSAPDKSGLPSDRFSAERTGGSVSTLTIQRTQQEDSAVYLCASSRKIPGLAGTGELFFGEGSRLTVL.

V is TRBV7-2 and J is TRBJ1-2; 7 bases match TRBD1. This CDR3 spans 14 amino acids. J gave up 2 bases and V 5 bases, and 5 bases lay outside the gene matches. Germline lookup yields CDR1 SGHTA and CDR2 FQGNSA. The CDR3 protein is CASSPGTVNYGYTF. CDR3 DNA: TGTGCCAGCAGCCCCGGGACAGTAAACTATGGCTACACCTTC. Using reference TRBV7-2 and TRBJ1-2 for the parts outside the CDR3, the full variable domain is GAGVSQSPSNKVTEKGKDVELRCDPISGHTALYWYRQSLGQGLEFLIYFQGNSAPDKSGLPSDRFSAERTGGSVSTLTIQRTQQEDSAVYLCASSPGTVNYGYTFGSGTRLTVV.

The CDR3 here is CASSFLKHVFGYEQYF. DNA for the CDR3: TGTGCCAGCAGCTTCCTGAAGCACGTGTTTGGCTACGAGCAGTACTTC. The rearrangement uses TRBV11-2 and TRBJ2-7; D gene unclear. V dropped 3 bases and J dropped 3 bases, with 18 bases sitting between them. CDR1 and CDR2 from the germline V gene are SGHAT and FQNNGV. This CDR3 is 16 amino acids long.

The chain's CDR3 is CASRRLAGVGNEQFF. CDR3 coding DNA: TGCGCCAGCAGGCGACTAGCGGGAGTGGGAAATGAGCAGTTCTTC. The gene calls are TRBV5-1 and TRBJ2-1; 12 bases are a match to TRBD2. Germline lookup yields CDR1 SGHRS and CDR2 YFSETQ. There are 15 residues in the CDR3. The J segment lost 7 bases and the V segment lost 5 bases, leaving 7 bases of the junction unmatched.

The gene calls are TRBV19 and TRBJ1-1; D is unresolved. This CDR3 has 12 amino acids. Trimming cost V 4 bases and J 4 bases, with 7 bases left between them. Per germline, CDR1 LNHDA and CDR2 SQIVND (reference sequence). The CDR3 sequence is CASSNGLTEAFF. Here the CDR3 DNA reads TGTGCCAGTAGTAACGGACTCACTGAAGCTTTCTTT.

The chain employs TRBV10-2 and TRBJ1-6, with 7 bases that match TRBD1. Germline V CDR1 and CDR2: WSHSY, SAAADI. CDR3 length: 14 amino acids. The ends lost 7 bases at V and 9 bases at J; junction bases unmatched: 9. CDR3 coding DNA: TGCGCCAGCATTAGAGGGGGCGTCGGTTCACCCCTCCACTTT. Its translation is CASIRGGVGSPLHF.

This rearrangement joins TRBV7-9 to TRBJ1-4, with TRBD1 matching 11 bases. The CDR3 covers 14 residues. Unmatched junction bases numbered 1, after V lost 3 bases and J lost 7 bases. The germline CDR1 and CDR2 sequences are SEHNR and FQNEAQ (reference sequence). The CDR3 sequence is CASSLGQGGEKLFF. As DNA, the CDR3 is TGTGCCAGCAGCTTGGGACAGGGGGGTGAAAAACTGTTTTTT. The full variable domain, rest sourced from reference TRBV7-9 and TRBJ1-4, is DTGVSQNPRHKITKRGQNVTFRCDPISEHNRLYWYRQTLGQGPEFLTYFQNEAQLEKSRLLSDRFSAERPKGSFSTLEIQRTEQGDSAMYLCASSLGQGGEKLFFGSGTQLSVL.

The chain carries TRBV29-1 and TRBJ2-2, with 7 bases identical to TRBD2. The germline V gene encodes CDR1 SQVTM and CDR2 ANQGSEA. CDR3 length equals 14 residues. V trimming: 5 bases; J trimming: 2 bases; junction bases outside the gene matches: 5. The CDR3 nucleotides read TGCAGCGTTAAGCGGGAACACAACACCGGGGAGCTGTTTTTT. Translating gives CSVKREHNTGELFF.

The rearrangement joins TRBV30 to TRBJ1-2; maybe TRBD1 (6 bases). CDR1 is GTSNPN, CDR2 SVGIG, per germline (reference sequence). The CDR3 has 15 residues. Trimming stripped 2 bases from V and 2 bases from J, with 15 bases between. CDR3 region: CAWSSQKGGNYGYTF. CDR3 DNA: TGTGCCTGGAGTTCGCAAAAGGGGGGGAACTATGGCTACACCTTC. The entire variable domain, with the rest obtained from reference TRBV30 and TRBJ1-2, is as follows: SQTIHQWPATLVQPVGSPLSLECTVEGTSNPNLYWYRQAAGRGLQLLFYSVGIGQISSEVPQNLSASRPQDRQFILSSKKLLLSDSGFYLCAWSSQKGGNYGYTFGSGTRLTVV.

The sample holds a few counts of this clone. The V call is TRBV19, the J call TRBJ1-1; D is unclear. The CDR3 spans 14 residues. Per germline, CDR1 LNHDA and CDR2 SQIVND (reference sequence). The V end was cut by 7 bases, the J end by 2 bases, with 14 bases between. This chain's CDR3 is CASTPLGGNTEAFF. CDR3 DNA: TGTGCCAGTACCCCGCTAGGTGGAAACACTGAAGCTTTCTTT.

The rearrangement uses TRBV19 and TRBJ1-1; a weak D match, TRBD1 (5 bases). Between the trimmed V and J ends, which lost 0 bases and 5 bases, there was a span of 16 bases. The CDR3 is made up of 16 amino acids. Germline V gene sequence: CDR1 LNHDA, CDR2 SQIVND (reference sequence). The CDR3 DNA reads as TGTGCCAGTAGTATAGATTGGGGGGTGACAAGGACTGAAGCTTTCTTT. This sequence encodes CASSIDWGVTRTEAFF.

Here the CDR3 DNA reads TGCGCCAGCAGCTTGGGAGGCAGTACAAATGAAAAACTGTTTTTT. Encoded protein: CASSLGGSTNEKLFF. V usage is TRBV5-1 and J usage is TRBJ1-4; no definite D call. The CDR3 length is 15 residues. From germline, CDR1 is SGHRS and CDR2 YFSETQ. The ends were cut back, 0 bases at V and 5 bases at J, with 11 bases in the middle.

The V and J genes are TRBV29-1 and TRBJ1-2; TRBD1 might be the D (5 bases). V lost 2 bases and J lost 4, with 14 bases in between. The CDR3 is 14 residues long. CDR1 and CDR2 (germline): SQVTM, ANQGSEA. The CDR3 DNA reads TGCAGCGTTGAATACAGGTCCTCTCTCTATGGCTACACCTTC. Residues: CSVEYRSSLYGYTF.

This clone has just one count. V and J are TRBV5-5 and TRBJ2-2; D is unresolved. CDR1 and CDR2 from the germline V gene are SGHKS and YYEKEE (reference sequence). V lost 2 bases and J lost 6, with 5 bases in between. The CDR3 extends over 12 amino acids. The CDR3 protein is CASSLTPGELFF. CDR3 DNA: TGTGCCAGCAGCTTAACCCCCGGGGAGCTGTTTTTT.

The V gene is TRBV15, the J gene TRBJ2-2, with TRBD2 as a possible D gene (5 bases). The CDR3 runs to 15 residues. V lost 1 base and J lost 5, with 11 bases in between. The germline gives CDR1 LNHNV, CDR2 YYDKDF (reference sequence). The CDR3 nucleotides read TGTGCCACCAGCAGAGCGGCCCGAGGGACCGGGGAGCTGTTTTTT. Protein product: CATSRAARGTGELFF.

The chain joins TRBV12-5 to TRBJ2-7; the match to TRBD1 covers 8 bases. The V gene's germline CDR1 is LGHNT and CDR2 FRNRAP. The trim removed 7 bases at V and 10 bases at J, leaving 15 bases unmatched. This CDR3 has 14 residues. CDR3 nucleotide sequence: TGTGCTAGTGTTCCCGTGGGACAGGAGGGATTCCAGTACTTC. Amino acids: CASVPVGQEGFQYF.

Only one count was recorded for this clone. This chain links TRBV5-1 with TRBJ2-3; 9 nucleotides align to TRBD2. Looked up from germline, CDR1 is SGHRS and CDR2 is YFSETQ. CDR3 size: 16 residues. V trimming: 0 bases; J trimming: 5 bases; junction bases outside the gene matches: 7. The CDR3 here is CASSLVGGRARDTQYF. The CDR3 nucleotides read TGCGCCAGCAGCTTGGTAGGCGGGAGGGCCAGAGATACGCAGTATTTT.

The chain uses TRBV20-1 and TRBJ1-1, with D hard to call. The CDR3 has 11 amino acids. Germline V gene data show CDR1 as DFQATT and CDR2 as SNEGSKA (reference sequence). V was shortened by 6 bases and J by 0 bases, with 5 bases between the two germline ends. CDR3 nucleotides: TGCAGTGCCGAGATGAACACTGAAGCTTTCTTT. It translates to CSAEMNTEAFF.

This chain links TRBV5-1 with TRBJ2-2, with D perhaps being TRBD1 or TRBD2 (5 bases each). Germline CDR1 reads SGHRS; CDR2 reads YFSETQ. This CDR3 contains 15 residues. Deletions cut 0 bases from V and 7 bases from J, with 13 bases between. For the CDR3, the DNA is TGCGCCAGCAGCTTGGCCTCGGGACCGAGCGGGGAGCTGTTTTTT. As protein: CASSLASGPSGELFF.

The CDR3 protein is CASSSGQNQETQYF. CDR3 nucleotides: TGTGCCAGCTCATCGGGACAGAACCAAGAGACCCAGTACTTC. The V call is TRBV18, the J call TRBJ2-5; TRBD1 aligns across 7 bases. Germline values: CDR1 KGHSH, CDR2 LQKENI. The CDR3 runs to 14 residues. After removal of 5 bases from V and 0 bases from J, the junction contained 3 bases not matched to a gene.

The V and J genes are TRBV9 and TRBJ1-1; D unclear. Germline CDR1 reads SGDLS; CDR2 reads YYNGEE. CDR3 size: 14 residues. With 4 bases removed from V and 0 bases from J, the gap between germline ends came to 10 bases. CDR3 sequence: CASSQTPMNTEAFF. In nucleotides, the CDR3 is TGTGCCAGCAGCCAAACACCAATGAACACTGAAGCTTTCTTT. The full variable domain, completed using reference TRBV9 and TRBJ1-1, is DSGVTQTPKHLITATGQRVTLRCSPRSGDLSVYWYQQSLDQGLQFLIQYYNGEERAKGNILERFSAQQFPDLHSELNLSSLELGDSALYFCASSQTPMNTEAFFGQGTRLTVV.

The chain is built from TRBV5-1 and TRBJ2-1, with D possibly being TRBD2 (6 bases). Germline V gene data show CDR1 as SGHRS and CDR2 as YFSETQ. The CDR3 sequence is 14 residues long. Trimming removed 6 bases at V and 5 bases at J, with 15 bases between. CDR3 DNA sequence: TGCGCCAGCATCCGGGACTCGGGCAACAATGAGCAGTTCTTC. It is translated as CASIRDSGNNEQFF.

This sequence joins TRBV4-2 and TRBJ1-1; tentatively, D is TRBD1 (6 bases). The CDR3 spans 16 residues. Germline V lookup: CDR1 LGHNA, CDR2 YNFKEQ. V lost 1 base and J 11 bases, leaving 23 bases between the germline ends. CDR3 amino acids: CASSQVVGLGAPGAFF. The DNA for the CDR3 is TGTGCCAGCAGCCAAGTAGTCGGACTGGGGGCTCCTGGGGCTTTCTTT.